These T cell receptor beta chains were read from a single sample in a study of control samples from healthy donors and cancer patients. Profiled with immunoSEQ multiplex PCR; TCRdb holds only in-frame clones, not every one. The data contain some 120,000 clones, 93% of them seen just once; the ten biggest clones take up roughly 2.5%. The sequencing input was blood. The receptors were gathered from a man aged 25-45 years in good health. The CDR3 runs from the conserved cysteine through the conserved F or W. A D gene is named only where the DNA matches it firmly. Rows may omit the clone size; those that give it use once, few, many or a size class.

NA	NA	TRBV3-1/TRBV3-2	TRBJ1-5	CASSQGGGGIPYSNQPQHF	TGTGCCAGCAGCCAAGGAGGGGGGGGGATCCCTTATAGCAATCAGCCCCAGCATTTT
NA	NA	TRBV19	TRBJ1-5	CASSITWRTTSQQHF	TGTGCCAGTAGTATAACGTGGAGGACCACCTCCCAACAGCATTTT
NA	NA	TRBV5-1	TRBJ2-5	CASSLVSETQYF	TGCGCCAGCAGCTTGGTATCGGAGACCCAGTACTTC
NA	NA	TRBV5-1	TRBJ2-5	CASSLGDNMAGETQYF	TGCGCCAGCAGCTTGGGGGATAACATGGCCGGAGAGACCCAGTACTTC
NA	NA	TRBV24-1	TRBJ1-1	CATREGVNTEAFF	TGTGCCACTAGGGAGGGGGTGAACACTGAAGCTTTCTTT
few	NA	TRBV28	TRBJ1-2	CASTRAGVVGFPNYGYTF	TGTGCCAGTACTAGAGCCGGGGTTGTGGGATTCCCTAACTATGGCTACACCTTC
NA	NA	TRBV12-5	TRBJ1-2	CASESGLGYGYTF	TGTGCTAGTGAGTCGGGGTTGGGCTATGGCTACACCTTC
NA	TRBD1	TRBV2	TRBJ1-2	CASSPDRGPLGYTF	TGTGCCAGCAGCCCGGACAGGGGGCCCCTAGGCTACACCTTC
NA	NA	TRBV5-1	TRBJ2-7	CASSLEDEQYF	TGCGCCAGCAGCTTGGAGGACGAGCAGTACTTC
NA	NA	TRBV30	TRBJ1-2	CAWNRDQGGYTF	TGTGCCTGGAATCGAGACCAGGGGGGCTACACCTTC
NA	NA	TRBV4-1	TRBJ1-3	CASSTGRLPSTSGNTIYF	TGCGCCAGTTCGACAGGCCGACTACCTTCTACCTCTGGAAACACCATATATTTT
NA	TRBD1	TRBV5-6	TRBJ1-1	CASSLRDRTNEAFF	TGTGCCAGCAGCTTGAGGGACAGGACTAATGAAGCTTTCTTT
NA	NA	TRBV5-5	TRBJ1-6	CASSLRGGSYNSPLHF	TGTGCCAGCAGCTTGCGGGGAGGTTCCTATAATTCACCCCTCCACTTT
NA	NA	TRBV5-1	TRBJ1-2	CASSLDRGNYGYTF	TGCGCCAGCAGCTTGGATCGGGGGAACTATGGCTACACCTTC
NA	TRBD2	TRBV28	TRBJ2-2	CASSTHLVEVSGGVTHTGELFF	TGTGCCAGCAGCACCCATCTTGTGGAGGTTAGCGGGGGGGTGACACACACCGGGGAGCTGTTTTTT
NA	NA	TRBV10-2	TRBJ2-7	CASSDLPDSYEQYF	TGCGCCAGCAGTGACCTACCCGATTCCTACGAGCAGTACTTC
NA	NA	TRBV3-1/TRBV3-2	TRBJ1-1	CASSQVGGGNTEAFF	TGTGCCAGCAGCCAAGTCGGGGGCGGGAACACTGAAGCTTTCTTT
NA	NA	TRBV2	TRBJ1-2	CASTRGRGYGYTF	TGTGCCAGCACGCGGGGCCGGGGGTATGGCTACACCTTC
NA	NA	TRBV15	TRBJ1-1	CATSRDTMNTEAFF	TGTGCCACCAGCAGAGATACGATGAACACTGAAGCTTTCTTT
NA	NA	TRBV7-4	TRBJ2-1	CASSLRFRPGTEQFF	TGTGCCAGCAGCTTAAGATTCAGACCGGGGACTGAGCAGTTCTTC
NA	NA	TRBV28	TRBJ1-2	CASSSMGPSDFYGYTF	TGTGCCAGCAGTTCCATGGGCCCATCGGACTTCTATGGCTACACCTTC
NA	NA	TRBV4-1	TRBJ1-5	CASSLTVGEGQPQHF	TGCGCCAGCAGCTTGACGGTGGGGGAGGGGCAGCCCCAGCATTTT
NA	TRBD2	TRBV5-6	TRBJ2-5	CASSFFVAGGRETQYF	TGTGCCAGCAGCTTCTTTGTAGCGGGGGGGCGAGAGACCCAGTACTTC
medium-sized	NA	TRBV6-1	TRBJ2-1	CASSEAGPGGADEQFF	TGTGCCAGCAGTGAAGCAGGGCCAGGGGGGGCGGATGAGCAGTTCTTC
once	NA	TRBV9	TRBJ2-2	CASRWGETGELFF	TGTGCCAGCAGGTGGGGGGAGACCGGGGAGCTGTTTTTT
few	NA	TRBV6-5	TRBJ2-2	CASSSLLGGTGELFF	TGTGCCAGCAGCTCACTCCTGGGGGGAACCGGGGAGCTGTTTTTT
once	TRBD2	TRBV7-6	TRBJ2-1	CASSLQAGPELDSSYNEQFF	TGTGCCAGCAGCTTACAAGCGGGACCCGAACTAGACAGCTCCTACAATGAGCAGTTCTTC
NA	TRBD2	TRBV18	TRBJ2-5	CASSPKGTSGEETQYF	TGTGCCAGCTCGCCCAAGGGAACTAGCGGGGAAGAGACCCAGTACTTC
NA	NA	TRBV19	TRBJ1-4	CASSMTQNEKLFF	TGTGCCAGTAGTATGACCCAGAATGAAAAACTGTTTTTT
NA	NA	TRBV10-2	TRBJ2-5	CASTPDREPETQYF	TGCGCCAGCACCCCGGACAGAGAGCCAGAGACCCAGTACTTC
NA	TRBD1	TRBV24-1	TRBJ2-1	CATRPGQGYNEQFF	TGTGCCACCCGCCCCGGACAGGGCTACAATGAGCAGTTCTTC
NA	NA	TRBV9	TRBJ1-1	CASSARPDSTEAFF	TGTGCCAGCAGCGCCCGACCTGACAGCACTGAAGCTTTCTTT
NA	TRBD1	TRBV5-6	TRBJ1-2	CASSFSYRTGEAGYTF	TGTGCCAGCAGCTTTAGCTATAGGACAGGGGAGGCTGGCTACACCTTC
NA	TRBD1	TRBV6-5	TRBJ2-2	CASSFDRAGELFF	TGTGCCAGCAGTTTCGACAGGGCCGGGGAGCTGTTTTTT
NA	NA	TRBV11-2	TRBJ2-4	CASRDIGHLAKNIQYF	TGTGCCAGCAGAGACATAGGGCATCTAGCCAAAAACATTCAGTACTTC
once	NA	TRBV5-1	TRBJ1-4	CASSLGGSNEKLFF	TGCGCCAGCAGCTTAGGCGGATCTAATGAAAAACTGTTTTTT
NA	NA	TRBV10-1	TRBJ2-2	CASKGQNTGELFF	TGCGCCAGCAAGGGACAGAACACCGGGGAGCTGTTTTTT
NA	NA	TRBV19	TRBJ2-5	CASSIEGETQYF	TGTGCCAGTAGTATAGAAGGGGAGACCCAGTACTTC
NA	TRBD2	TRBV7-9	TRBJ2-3	CASSAGDSGTDTQYF	TGTGCCAGCAGCGCGGGGGACTCGGGCACAGATACGCAGTATTTT
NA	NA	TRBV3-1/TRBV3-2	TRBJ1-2	CASSPRTDHYGYTF	TGTGCCAGCAGCCCCCGGACAGATCACTATGGCTACACCTTC
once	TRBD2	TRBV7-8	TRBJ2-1	CASSLRGGAPYNEQFF	TGTGCCAGCAGCTTACGCGGGGGGGCACCTTACAATGAGCAGTTCTTC
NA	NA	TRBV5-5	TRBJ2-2	CASSSVSQGHTGELFF	TGTGCCAGCAGCTCCGTTTCCCAGGGGCACACCGGGGAGCTGTTTTTT
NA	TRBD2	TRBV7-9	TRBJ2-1	CASSLKLASGAYNEQFF	TGTGCCAGCAGCTTAAAGTTGGCGAGCGGGGCTTACAATGAGCAGTTCTTC
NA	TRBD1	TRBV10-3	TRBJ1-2	CAISPGQAYGYTF	TGTGCCATCAGTCCGGGACAGGCCTATGGCTACACCTTC
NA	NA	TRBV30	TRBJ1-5	CAWGARRFYSNQPQHF	TGTGCCTGGGGGGCCCGCAGGTTCTATAGCAATCAGCCCCAGCATTTT
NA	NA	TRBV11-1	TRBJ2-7	CASSLRNSYEQYF	TGTGCCAGCAGCCTTAGGAACAGCTACGAGCAGTACTTC
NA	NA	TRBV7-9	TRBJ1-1	CASSSTGQLNTEAFF	TGTGCCAGCAGCTCTACCGGACAGTTGAACACTGAAGCTTTCTTT
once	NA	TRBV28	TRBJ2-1	CAAGGLYNEQFF	TGTGCCGCCGGGGGGCTATACAATGAGCAGTTCTTC
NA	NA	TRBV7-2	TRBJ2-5	CASGEVYQETQYF	TGTGCCAGCGGGGAGGTGTACCAAGAGACCCAGTACTTC
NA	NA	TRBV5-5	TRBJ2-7	CASSLGVGDSYEQYF	TGTGCCAGCAGCCTTGGGGTGGGGGACTCCTACGAGCAGTACTTC